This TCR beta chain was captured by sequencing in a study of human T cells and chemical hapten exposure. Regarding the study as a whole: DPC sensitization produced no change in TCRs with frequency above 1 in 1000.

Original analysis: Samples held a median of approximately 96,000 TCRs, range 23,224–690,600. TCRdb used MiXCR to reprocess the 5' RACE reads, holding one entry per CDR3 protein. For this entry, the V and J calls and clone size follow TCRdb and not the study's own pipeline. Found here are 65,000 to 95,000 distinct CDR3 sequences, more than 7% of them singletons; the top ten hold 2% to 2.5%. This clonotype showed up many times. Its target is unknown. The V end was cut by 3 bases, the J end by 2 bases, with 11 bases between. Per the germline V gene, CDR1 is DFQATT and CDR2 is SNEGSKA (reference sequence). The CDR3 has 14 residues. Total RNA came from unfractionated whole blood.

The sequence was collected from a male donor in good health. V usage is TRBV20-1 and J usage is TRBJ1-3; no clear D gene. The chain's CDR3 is CSASGSEAGNTIYF. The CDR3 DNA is TGCAGTGCTAGTGGAAGTGAGGCTGGAAACACCATATATTTT.